The 19 T cell receptor beta chains below all came from one sample that was sequenced in a study of CD8 T cells in Susac syndrome. RNA, at roughly 0.45 to 1 ug, was reverse transcribed with random hexamers. TCRdb ran MiXCR on the immunoSEQ multiplex PCR reads and lists one entry per CDR3 protein. In the table there are approximately 300,000 distinct CDR3 sequences, about 89% of which are singletons. The sequenced sample consisted of CD8+ T cells from PBMCs. The receptors stem from a human donor with multiple sclerosis.

In this sample, this clonotype turned up a few times. The chain has TRBV6-6 and TRBJ2-7; D unclear. The germline V and J ends were trimmed by 2 bases and 5 bases, with 7 bases remaining between them. Per the germline V gene, CDR1 is MNHNY and CDR2 is SVGAGI (reference sequence). The CDR3 contains 12 residues. CDR3 DNA: TGTGCCAGCAGTTACGGGCAGAACGAGCAGTACTTC. Amino acids: CASSYGQNEQYF.

This clonotype was found a few times. The J gene is TRBJ2-1, the V gene TRBV12-3 or TRBV12-4; D gene unclear. The length of the CDR3 is 12 residues. V gave up 5 bases and J gave up 6 bases, with 8 bases separating them. The CDR3 region is CASSRGLNEQFF. CDR3 nucleotide sequence: TGTGCCAGCAGTAGAGGTCTCAATGAGCAGTTCTTC.

CDR3 in amino acids: CASSLAWDIKLSQHF. The CDR3 region has the DNA TGTGCCAGCAGCTTAGCATGGGACATTAAACTATCCCAGCATTTT. The chain recombines TRBV7-2 with TRBJ1-5, with D perhaps TRBD1 (6 bases). The length of the CDR3 is 15 residues. V lost 0 bases and J 11 bases, leaving 17 bases between the germline ends. Per the germline V gene, CDR1 is SGHTA and CDR2 is FQGNSA.

The J gene is TRBJ2-2, the V gene TRBV10-3; the match to TRBD2 covers 8 bases. V was clipped by 1 base and J by 6 bases; unmatched bases: 7. This CDR3 contains 16 residues. Germline assignment: CDR1 ENHRY and CDR2 SYGVKD. The CDR3: CAISEWSGSLSGELFF. In DNA, the CDR3 is TGTGCCATCAGTGAGTGGAGCGGGAGTCTATCCGGGGAGCTGTTTTTT.

The chain employs TRBV14 and TRBJ2-1; the match to TRBD2 covers 10 bases. This CDR3 region has 16 residues. Germline V gene sequence: CDR1 SGHDN, CDR2 FVKESK. V was pared by 4 bases and J by 1 base, with 4 bases of the junction left unmatched. CDR3 sequence (DNA): TGTGCCAGCAGCCCACTAGCGGGAATTTCCTACAATGAGCAGTTCTTC. As protein: CASSPLAGISYNEQFF.

The gene calls are TRBV7-6 and TRBJ2-5, with 14 bases identical to TRBD2. CDR1 SGHVS and CDR2 FNYEAQ come from the germline V gene. V shed 6 bases, J shed 5 bases, and the junction held 5 bases outside the gene matches. This CDR3 has 15 residues. The CDR3 DNA follows: TGTGCCAGCAGACGACTAGCGGGAGGGTACGAGACCCAGTACTTC. Translated: CASRRLAGGYETQYF. The full variable domain, with the rest looked up from reference TRBV7-6 and TRBJ2-5, is GAGVSQSPRYKVTKRGQDVALRCDPISGHVSLYWYRQALGQGPEFLTYFNYEAQQDKSGLPNDRFSAERPEGSISTLTIQRTEQRDSAMYRCASRRLAGGYETQYFGPGTRLLVL.

This chain links TRBV29-1 with TRBJ2-3, with D perhaps matching TRBD2 (6 bases). CDR3 length: 14 amino acids. The germline V and J ends were trimmed by 5 bases and 2 bases, with 14 bases remaining between them. Germline CDR1 SQVTM, CDR2 ANQGSEA. CDR3 DNA sequence: TGCAGCGTTAGTGGGGCGGGACTCACAGATACGCAGTATTTT. This sequence encodes CSVSGAGLTDTQYF.

The rearrangement uses TRBV7-3 and TRBJ2-1; 11 nucleotides match TRBD2. From germline, CDR1 is SGHTA and CDR2 FQGTGA. V lost 0 bases and J lost 4; bases outside the gene matches: 5. This CDR3 has 17 residues. Written as DNA, the CDR3 is TGTGCCAGCAGCTTAACAACTAGCGGGGGAGCTTACAATGAGCAGTTCTTC. It encodes CASSLTTSGGAYNEQFF.

CDR3 residues: CASSSPLGTSGIGSYNEQFF. CDR3 nucleotides: TGTGCCAGCAGCTCACCTCTCGGGACTAGCGGGATAGGGTCCTACAATGAGCAGTTCTTC. The J gene is TRBJ2-1, the V gene TRBV11-2; 13 bases align to TRBD2. This CDR3 is 20 amino acids long. V was clipped by 4 bases and J by 1 base; unmatched bases: 13. Germline V lookup: CDR1 SGHAT, CDR2 FQNNGV. The full variable domain, in which reference TRBV11-2 and TRBJ2-1 provide the parts outside the CDR3, is EAGVAQSPRYKIIEKRQSVAFWCNPISGHATLYWYQQILGQGPKLLIQFQNNGVVDDSQLPKDRFSAERLKGVDSTLKIQPAKLEDSAVYLCASSSPLGTSGIGSYNEQFFGPGTRLTVL.

The rearrangement links TRBV4-3 to TRBJ2-1; D call uncertain. The CDR3 loop spans 15 amino acids. Trimming stripped 3 bases from V and 0 bases from J, with 9 bases between. Germline-derived CDR1 and CDR2 are LGHNA and YSLEER. CDR3 region: CASSQADNSYNEQFF. CDR3 nucleotide sequence: TGCGCCAGCAGCCAGGCAGACAACTCCTACAATGAGCAGTTCTTC.

V gene TRBV28 combines with J gene TRBJ2-7, with 8 positions matching TRBD2. V shed 8 bases and J 4 bases; nucleotides not matched to a gene: 13. The CDR3 contains 15 residues. Germline V CDR1 and CDR2: MDHEN, SYDVKM. DNA of the CDR3: TGTGCCAGCCATGGCGGGGAACTAGCGGATTACGAGCAGTACTTC. Translating it yields CASHGGELADYEQYF.

This chain joins TRBV27 and TRBJ1-2; D ambiguous. Germline values: CDR1 MNHEY, CDR2 SMNVEV (reference sequence). Between the trimmed V and J ends, which lost 6 bases and 4 bases, there was a span of 6 bases. The CDR3 consists of 11 residues. CDR3 sequence (DNA): TGTGCCAGCAGAACAACCTATGGCTACACCTTC. As protein: CASRTTYGYTF.

The chain uses TRBV27 and TRBJ2-7, with 13 bases that match TRBD2. The germline gives CDR1 MNHEY, CDR2 SMNVEV (reference sequence). Germline trimming cut 3 bases from V and 5 bases from J; bases unmatched to any gene: 4. CDR3 length equals 15 residues. The CDR3 loop reads CASSFRLAGGNEQYF. The DNA of the CDR3 is TGTGCCAGCAGTTTCCGACTAGCGGGAGGTAACGAGCAGTACTTC.

This clonotype has only a few counts. The CDR3 nucleotides are TGTGCCAGCAGTTACCTGACCGGCACCGGGGAGCTGTTTTTT. Translation gives CASSYLTGTGELFF. This sequence joins TRBV6-2 or TRBV6-3 and TRBJ2-2, with no clear D. Germline lookup yields CDR1 MNHEY and CDR2 SVGEGT. Trimming shortened V by 2 bases and J by 4 bases, and 8 bases separated the two germline ends. This CDR3 region has 14 residues.

This chain joins TRBV21-1 and TRBJ2-7. TRBV21-1 is reported as a pseudogene. The CDR3 length is 14 residues. CDR3 sequence reads: CASSNDGSSYEQYF. The CDR3 region has the DNA TGTGCCAGCAGCAACGACGGAAGCTCCTACGAGCAGTACTTC.

The chain couples TRBV6-4 to TRBJ1-5, with D possibly being TRBD1 (6 bases). The CDR3 spans 15 residues. Trimming cost V 3 bases and J 7 bases, with 16 bases left between them. Germline V lookup: CDR1 MRHNA, CDR2 SNTAGT. DNA of the CDR3: TGTGCCAGCAGTGAGGACAGTAAGGCCGGACAGCCCCAGCATTTT. The encoded protein is CASSEDSKAGQPQHF.

This clonotype was seen once. The chain employs TRBV4-3 and TRBJ1-4; 7 bases fit TRBD1. J was trimmed by 6 bases and V by 0 bases; bases with no gene match: 4. CDR1 LGHNA and CDR2 YSLEER come from the germline V gene. This CDR3 spans 15 amino acids. The CDR3 here is CASSQDRQGDEKLFF. CDR3 sequence (DNA): TGCGCCAGCAGCCAAGACCGACAGGGAGATGAAAAACTGTTTTTT.

This sequence joins TRBV6-2 or TRBV6-3 and TRBJ1-4; D is unresolved. The germline CDR1 and CDR2 sequences are MNHEY and SVGEGT. The length of the CDR3 is 19 residues. V gave up 2 bases and J gave up 6 bases, with 25 bases separating them. CDR3 in amino acids: CASSYGSGSRSRRYEKLFF. The CDR3 coding sequence is TGTGCCAGCAGTTACGGTTCCGGGAGTCGTTCCCGTCGCTATGAAAAACTGTTTTTT.

The chain is built from TRBV25-1 and TRBJ2-7; D is undetermined. This CDR3 is 12 amino acids long. The V gene lost 7 bases and the J gene lost 0 bases, with 7 bases spanning the gap. The germline CDR1 and CDR2 sequences are MGHDK and SYGVNS. CDR3 loop: CASKGTSYEQYF. The CDR3 bases are TGTGCCAGCAAGGGCACCTCCTACGAGCAGTACTTC.